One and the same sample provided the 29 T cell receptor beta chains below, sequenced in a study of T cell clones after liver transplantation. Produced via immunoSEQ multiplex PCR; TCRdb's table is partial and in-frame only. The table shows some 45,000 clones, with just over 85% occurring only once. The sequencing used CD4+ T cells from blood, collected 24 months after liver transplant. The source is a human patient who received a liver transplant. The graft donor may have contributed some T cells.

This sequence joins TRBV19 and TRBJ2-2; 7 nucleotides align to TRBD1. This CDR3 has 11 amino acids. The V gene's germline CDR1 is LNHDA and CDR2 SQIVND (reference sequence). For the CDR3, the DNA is TGTGGGACAGGGAACACCGGGGAGCTGTTTTTT. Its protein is CGTGNTGELFF.

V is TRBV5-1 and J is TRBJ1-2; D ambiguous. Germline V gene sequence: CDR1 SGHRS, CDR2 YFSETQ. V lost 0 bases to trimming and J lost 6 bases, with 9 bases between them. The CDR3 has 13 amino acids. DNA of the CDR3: TGCGCCAGCAGCTTGGAGGGATTGGATGGCTACACCTTC. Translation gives CASSLEGLDGYTF.

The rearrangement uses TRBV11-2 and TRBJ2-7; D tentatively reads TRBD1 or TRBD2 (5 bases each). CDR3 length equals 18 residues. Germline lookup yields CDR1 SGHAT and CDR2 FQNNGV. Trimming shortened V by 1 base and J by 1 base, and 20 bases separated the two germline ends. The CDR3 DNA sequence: TGTGCCAGCAGCTTAGTTTGGCCAGGGACCGTAGGGTCCTACGAGCAGTACTTC. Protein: CASSLVWPGTVGSYEQYF.

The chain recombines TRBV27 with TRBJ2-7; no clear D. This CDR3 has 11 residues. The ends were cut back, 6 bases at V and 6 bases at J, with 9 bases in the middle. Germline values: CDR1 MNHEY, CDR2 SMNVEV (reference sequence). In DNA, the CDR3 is TGTGCCAGCAGCTCAGCCCTCGAGCAGTACTTC. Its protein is CASSSALEQYF.

The DNA of the CDR3 is TGTGCCAGCAGTTCAACGTACAATGAGCAGTTCTTC. It specifies CASSSTYNEQFF. This chain links TRBV28 with TRBJ2-1; no definite D call. V lost 4 bases to trimming and J lost 4 bases, with 5 bases between them. CDR3 length: 12 amino acids. Germline V gene lookup returns CDR1 MDHEN and CDR2 SYDVKM. Filled out from reference TRBV28 and TRBJ2-1, the complete variable domain reads DVKVTQSSRYLVKRTGEKVFLECVQDMDHENMFWYRQDPGLGLRLIYFSYDVKMKEKGDIPEGYSVSREKKERFSLILESASTNQTSMYLCASSSTYNEQFFGPGTRLTVL.

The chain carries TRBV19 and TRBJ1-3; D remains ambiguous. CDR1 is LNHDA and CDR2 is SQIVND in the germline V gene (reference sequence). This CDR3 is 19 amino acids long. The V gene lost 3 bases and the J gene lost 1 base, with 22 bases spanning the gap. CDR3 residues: CASSIVRQTTRFSGNTIYF. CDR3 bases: TGTGCCAGTAGTATCGTGCGGCAGACTACTCGGTTTTCTGGAAACACCATATATTTT.

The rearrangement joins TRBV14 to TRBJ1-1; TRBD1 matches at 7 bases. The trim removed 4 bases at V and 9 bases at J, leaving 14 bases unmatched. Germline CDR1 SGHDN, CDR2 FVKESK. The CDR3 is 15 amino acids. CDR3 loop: CASSLEQGSILQAFF. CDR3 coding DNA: TGTGCCAGCAGCCTTGAACAGGGGTCCATTTTACAAGCTTTCTTT.

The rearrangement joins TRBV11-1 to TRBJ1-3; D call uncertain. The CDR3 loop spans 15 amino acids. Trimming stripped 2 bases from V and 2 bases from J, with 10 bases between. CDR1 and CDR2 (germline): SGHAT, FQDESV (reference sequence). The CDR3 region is CASSLSVQPGNTIYF. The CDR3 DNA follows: TGTGCCAGCAGCTTATCGGTACAGCCTGGAAACACCATATATTTT.

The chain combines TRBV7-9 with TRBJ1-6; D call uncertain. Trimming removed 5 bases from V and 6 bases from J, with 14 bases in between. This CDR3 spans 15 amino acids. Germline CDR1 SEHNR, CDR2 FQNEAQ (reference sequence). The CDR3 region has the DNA TGTGCCAGCAGCCAATCCCAAGGGAGTAATTCACCCCTCCACTTT. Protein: CASSQSQGSNSPLHF.

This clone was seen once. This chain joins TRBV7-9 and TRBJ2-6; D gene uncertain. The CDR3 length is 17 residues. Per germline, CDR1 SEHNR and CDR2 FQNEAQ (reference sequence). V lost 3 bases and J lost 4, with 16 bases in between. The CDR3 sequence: CASSLTFEVAGANVLTF. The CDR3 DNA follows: TGTGCCAGCAGCTTGACCTTTGAAGTTGCGGGGGCCAACGTCCTGACTTTC.

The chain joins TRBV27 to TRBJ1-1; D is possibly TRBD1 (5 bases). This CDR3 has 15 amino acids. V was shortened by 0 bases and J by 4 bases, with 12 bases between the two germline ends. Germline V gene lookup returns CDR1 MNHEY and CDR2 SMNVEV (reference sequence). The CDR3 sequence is CASSLSPGTGTEAFF. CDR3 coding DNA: TGTGCCAGCAGTTTATCGCCCGGGACGGGCACTGAAGCTTTCTTT.

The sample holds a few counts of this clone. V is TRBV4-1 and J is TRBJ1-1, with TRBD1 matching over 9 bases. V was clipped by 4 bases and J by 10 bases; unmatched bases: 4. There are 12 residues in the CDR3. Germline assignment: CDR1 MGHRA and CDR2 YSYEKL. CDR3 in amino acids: CASSRGTGRAFF. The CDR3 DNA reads TGCGCCAGCAGCCGTGGGACAGGGCGAGCTTTCTTT.

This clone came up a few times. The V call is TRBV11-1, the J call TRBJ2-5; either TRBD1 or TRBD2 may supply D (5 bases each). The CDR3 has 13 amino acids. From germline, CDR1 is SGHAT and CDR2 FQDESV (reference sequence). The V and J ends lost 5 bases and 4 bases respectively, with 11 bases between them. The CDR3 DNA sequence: TGTGCCAGCAGCCGTTGGGGGAGAGAGACCCAGTACTTC. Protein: CASSRWGRETQYF.

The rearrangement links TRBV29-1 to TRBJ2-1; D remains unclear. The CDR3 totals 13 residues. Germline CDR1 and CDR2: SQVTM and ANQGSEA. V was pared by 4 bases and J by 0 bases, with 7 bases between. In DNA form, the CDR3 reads TGCAGCGTTGGGAGATCCTCCTACAATGAGCAGTTCTTC. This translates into CSVGRSSYNEQFF.

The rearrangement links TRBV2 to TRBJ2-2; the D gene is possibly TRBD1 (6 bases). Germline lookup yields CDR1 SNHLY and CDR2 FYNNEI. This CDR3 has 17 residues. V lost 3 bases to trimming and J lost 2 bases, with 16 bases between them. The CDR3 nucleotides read TGTGCCAGCAGTGAGCCTCTTACAGGGCCAAACACCGGGGAGCTGTTTTTT. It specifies CASSEPLTGPNTGELFF.

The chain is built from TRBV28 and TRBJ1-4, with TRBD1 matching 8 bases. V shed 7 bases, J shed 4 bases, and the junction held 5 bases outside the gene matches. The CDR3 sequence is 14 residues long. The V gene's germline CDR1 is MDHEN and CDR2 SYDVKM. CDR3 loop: CASKGTGYNEKLFF. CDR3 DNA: TGTGCCAGCAAGGGGACAGGATATAATGAAAAACTGTTTTTT. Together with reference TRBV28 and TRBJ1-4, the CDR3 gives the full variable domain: DVKVTQSSRYLVKRTGEKVFLECVQDMDHENMFWYRQDPGLGLRLIYFSYDVKMKEKGDIPEGYSVSREKKERFSLILESASTNQTSMYLCASKGTGYNEKLFFGSGTQLSVL.

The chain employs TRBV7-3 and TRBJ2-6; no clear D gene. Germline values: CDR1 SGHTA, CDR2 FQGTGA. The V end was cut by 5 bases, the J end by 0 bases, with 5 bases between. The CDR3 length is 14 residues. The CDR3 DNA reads TGTGCCAGCAGCCAGAGCTCTGGGGCCAACGTCCTGACTTTC. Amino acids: CASSQSSGANVLTF.

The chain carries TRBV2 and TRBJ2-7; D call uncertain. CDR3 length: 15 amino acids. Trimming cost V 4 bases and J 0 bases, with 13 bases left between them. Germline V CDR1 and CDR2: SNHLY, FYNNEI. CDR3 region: CASSATTASSYEQYF. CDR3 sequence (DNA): TGTGCCAGCAGTGCCACGACTGCTAGCTCCTACGAGCAGTACTTC. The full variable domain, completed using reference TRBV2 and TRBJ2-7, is EPEVTQTPSHQVTQMGQEVILRCVPISNHLYFYWYRQILGQKVEFLVSFYNNEISEKSEIFDDQFSVERPDGSNFTLKIRSTKLEDSAMYFCASSATTASSYEQYFGPGTRLTVT.

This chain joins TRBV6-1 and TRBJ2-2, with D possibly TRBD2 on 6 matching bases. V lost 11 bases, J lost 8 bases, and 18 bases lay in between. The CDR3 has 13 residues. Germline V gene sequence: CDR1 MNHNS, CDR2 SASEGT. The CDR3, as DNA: TGTGCCCCGGGGTGGGCTAGCGCTGGGGAGCTGTTTTTT. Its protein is CAPGWASAGELFF.

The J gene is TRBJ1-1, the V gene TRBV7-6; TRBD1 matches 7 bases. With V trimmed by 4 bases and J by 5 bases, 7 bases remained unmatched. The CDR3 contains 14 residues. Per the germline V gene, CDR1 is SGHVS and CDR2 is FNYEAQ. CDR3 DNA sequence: TGTGCCAGCAGCTCCCACAGGGGAGGGACTGAAGCTTTCTTT. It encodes CASSSHRGGTEAFF.

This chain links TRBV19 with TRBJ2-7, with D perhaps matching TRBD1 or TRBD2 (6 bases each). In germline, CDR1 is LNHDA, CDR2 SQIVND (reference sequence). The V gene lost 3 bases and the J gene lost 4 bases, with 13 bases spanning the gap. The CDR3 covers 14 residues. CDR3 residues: CASSITRGGYEQYF. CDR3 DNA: TGTGCCAGTAGTATCACCAGGGGAGGTTACGAGCAGTACTTC.

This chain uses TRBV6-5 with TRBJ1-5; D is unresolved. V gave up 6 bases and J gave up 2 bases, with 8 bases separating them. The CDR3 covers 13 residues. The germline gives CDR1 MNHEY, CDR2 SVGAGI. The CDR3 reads CASREGGNQPQHF. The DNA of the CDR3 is TGTGCCAGCAGGGAAGGTGGCAATCAGCCCCAGCATTTT.

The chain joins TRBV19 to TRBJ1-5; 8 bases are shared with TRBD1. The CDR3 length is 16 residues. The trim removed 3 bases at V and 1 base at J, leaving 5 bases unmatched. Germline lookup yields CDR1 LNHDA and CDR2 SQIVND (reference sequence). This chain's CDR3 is CASSMVQGASNQPQHF. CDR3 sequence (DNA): TGTGCCAGTAGTATGGTCCAGGGGGCAAGCAATCAGCCCCAGCATTTT.

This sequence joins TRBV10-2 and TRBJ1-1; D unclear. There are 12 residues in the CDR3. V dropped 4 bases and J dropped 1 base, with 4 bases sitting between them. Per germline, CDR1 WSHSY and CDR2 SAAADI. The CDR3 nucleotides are TGCGCCAGCAGTGTTACGAACACTGAAGCTTTCTTT. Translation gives CASSVTNTEAFF.

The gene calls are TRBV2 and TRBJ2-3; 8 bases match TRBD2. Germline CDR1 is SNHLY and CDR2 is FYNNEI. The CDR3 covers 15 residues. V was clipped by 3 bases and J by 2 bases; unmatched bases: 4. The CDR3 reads CASSEGRGATDTQYF. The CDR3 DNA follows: TGTGCCAGCAGTGAGGGGCGGGGGGCCACAGATACGCAGTATTTT.

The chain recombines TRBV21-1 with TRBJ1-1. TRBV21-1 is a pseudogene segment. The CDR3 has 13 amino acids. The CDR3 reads CASSKEYASEAFF. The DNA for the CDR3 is TGTGCCAGCAGTAAGGAGTATGCATCTGAAGCTTTCTTT.

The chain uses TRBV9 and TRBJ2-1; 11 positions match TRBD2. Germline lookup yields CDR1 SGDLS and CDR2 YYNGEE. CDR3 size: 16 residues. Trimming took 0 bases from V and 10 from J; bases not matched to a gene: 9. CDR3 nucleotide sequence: TGTGCCAGCAGCGTAGTAGACCTAGCGGGGGGTCAAGAGCAGTTCTTC. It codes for CASSVVDLAGGQEQFF.

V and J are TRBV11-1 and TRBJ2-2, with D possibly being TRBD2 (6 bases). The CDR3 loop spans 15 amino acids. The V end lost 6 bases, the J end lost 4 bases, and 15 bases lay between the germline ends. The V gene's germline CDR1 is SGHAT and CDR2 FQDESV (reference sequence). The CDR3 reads CASRGGPGGTGELFF. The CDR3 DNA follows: TGTGCCAGCAGGGGAGGACCCGGGGGCACCGGGGAGCTGTTTTTT.

The CDR3 DNA follows: TGTGCCAGTAGTACGGGACAGGGCAGGGAGCAGTACTTC. As protein: CASSTGQGREQYF. The rearrangement joins TRBV19 to TRBJ2-7, with 9 nucleotides matching TRBD1. J lost 7 bases, V lost 4 bases, and 5 bases had no gene match. The CDR3 loop spans 13 amino acids. Germline assignment: CDR1 LNHDA and CDR2 SQIVND (reference sequence).